The source of this TCR beta chain is a study of CD8+ T cells in alopecia areata (dated by TCRdb to the late 2010s). For context, the study as a whole: Treated patients were enrolled in an open-label pilot trial of oral tofacitinib at 5 to 10 mg twice daily for moderate-to-severe alopecia areata. On the human side, TCRbeta sequencing was run on scalp tissue and on sorted CD4+ and CD8+ peripheral blood T cells from healthy controls and from alopecia areata patients with either patchy or totalis/universalis disease. Clonality in the scalp was compared among normal scalp (n=4), patchy alopecia areata scalp (n=8), and alopecia totalis/universalis scalp (n=8). The RNA source kit depended on sample type: the PAXgene miRNA kit for fixed scalp, the miRNeasy kit for PBMCs, and the RNeasy kit for mouse skin. Biopsies were taken from tofacitinib-treated patients at baseline and at 4 and 24 weeks of treatment, and a later scalp biopsy was taken in several of the tofacitinib-treated patients. Tofacitinib was administered for 6 to 18 months, and 6 months of follow-up off drug were then conducted to assess delayed response and recurrence. High-throughput TCRbeta sequencing was used to examine T cell clonal expansion in alopecia areata in both the C3H/HeJ mouse model and human patients. Disease severity in treated patients was measured with the SALT score, which quantifies the percentage of affected scalp surface area. TCRbeta CDR3 regions were amplified by immunoSEQ multiplex PCR with 35 Vbeta forward and 13 Jbeta reverse primers.

Library generation was performed with the immunoSEQ multiplex PCR assay. RNA was extracted from all samples and reverse transcribed into cDNA, which served as template for TCR sequencing. SuperScript III was used to make first-strand cDNA, primed with a 2:1 mix of oligo-dT and random hexamers. Amplification bias was assessed with a synthetic immune receptor repertoire, and residual bias was removed computationally. In the authors' own workflow: Raw reads were preprocessed for error removal, and CDR3 was defined according to IMGT conventions as running from the conserved cysteine to phenylalanine. Clonality was computed as 1 minus the Shannon entropy, with the entropy normalized by log2 of the number of productive unique TCRs. CD4 or CD8 identity of scalp clones was inferred by cross-referencing scalp TCRbeta sequences with sorted blood CD4 and CD8 repertoires. TCRdb took this table from immuneACCESS and kept in-frame rearrangements with V and J called. Such tables lack part of the clones; where checked against another copy, unresolved V genes explain under half of the gap, and the rest is unexplained. V and J calls and clone size are those listed in that table; D and trimming were worked out from the DNA. Within this sample are around 190,000 clones, with more than 55% of them counted one time only. The ten largest make up roughly 0.7% of the sample.

Taken with the paper, the label for time point translates to: more than 3 weeks on oral tofacitinib. Taken with the paper, the label for treatment or condition translates to: oral pan-JAK inhibitor, 5-10 mg twice daily. Lesional scalp punch biopsies and peripheral blood were collected from alopecia areata patients. After PBMCs were isolated by density centrifugation and stained for CD3, CD4 and CD8, a FACSAria was used to sort CD4+ and CD8+ T cells. Points on this clone: Which antigen it targets is not known. No base qualities exist here, and no much larger clone lies one base off it.

Broad study findings and their caveats: Resident alphabeta T cells in normal human skin are also sequenced, complicating scalp TCR repertoire analysis, unlike mouse skin dominated by gammadelta T cells. Many expanded lesional clones were found to persist in scalp and blood during tofacitinib treatment, and relapse after treatment cessation may be partly explained by this persistence. Higher clonality and more expanded CD8+ clones were observed in lesional scalp than in normal scalp, particularly in alopecia totalis/universalis, a finding suggestive of antigenic drive. Because the treated cohort was small and had only one nonresponder, larger studies are needed to examine links between baseline CD8+ expansion and response. Scalp clonality and the number of expanded CD8+ clones among the top 100 scalp clones were significantly decreased by tofacitinib. Compared with mice, TCR sequences shared between patients were less clear, possibly partly because of HLA diversity across the patient population.

Source: CD4+ T cells sorted from blood, taken at week 4, from a patient treated with tofacitinib. This sequence originates from a human donor with alopecia areata.

The CDR3 reads as follows: CASSPAGRLAKNIQYF. The nucleotides read TGTGCCAGCTCACCGGCGGGACGGCTAGCCAAAAACATTCAGTACTTC. This sequence uses TRBV18 and TRBJ2-4; TRBD2 is a weak D gene call, 6 bases matching. Trimming removed 3 bases from V and 0 bases from J, leaving 12 bases between the germline ends. The germline V gene gives CDR1 as KGHSH and CDR2 as LQKENI. The CDR3 covers 16 residues, taking in both the cysteine and the phenylalanine. Only CDR3 DNA is held: 48 bases, read in frame from base 1.